A single sample is the source of the 8 T cell receptor beta chains below, sequenced in a study of shared clonotypes between healthy human individuals. Method: immunoSEQ multiplex PCR; TCRdb's copy keeps in-frame clones and lacks some. The table has about 1.4 million clones, approximately 97% seen once. The sequenced material came from naive CD4+ T cells sorted from blood. As for subset: CD45RA+ positively selected. The source is a man between 25 and 39 years old in good health.

CDR3 sequence (DNA): TGTGCCAGCAGCAGGAGGAACTCCTACAATGAGCAGTTCTTC. Protein product: CASSRRNSYNEQFF. V is TRBV21-1 and J is TRBJ2-1; TRBD2, the D gene given by the table, was not confirmed from the DNA. TRBV21-1 is a listed pseudogene. There are 14 residues in the CDR3.

This chain joins TRBV9 and TRBJ2-7; D unresolved. This CDR3 spans 12 amino acids. V was pared by 5 bases and J by 2 bases, with 8 bases between. Germline CDR1 and CDR2: SGDLS and YYNGEE. In DNA form, the CDR3 reads TGTGCCAGCAGTCGAAATGCCTACGAGCAGTACTTC. This gives the protein CASSRNAYEQYF.

DNA for the CDR3: TGTGCCAGCAGTCGGGACAGATCATTTGGAAACACCATATATTTT. Its translation: CASSRDRSFGNTIYF. J is TRBJ1-3 and V is TRBV7-9; 7 bases are a match to TRBD1. The CDR3 extends over 15 amino acids. CDR1 is SEHNR, CDR2 FQNEAQ, per germline (reference sequence). The junction had 8 bases not matched to a gene; V was cut back by 6 bases and J by 3 bases.

The gene calls are TRBV27 and TRBJ2-7; the D is unclear. The germline CDR1 and CDR2 sequences are MNHEY and SMNVEV (reference sequence). Between the trimmed V and J ends, which lost 2 bases and 12 bases, there was a span of 20 bases. The CDR3 loop spans 14 amino acids. The CDR3 loop is CASSLRIAATPWYF. As DNA, the CDR3 is TGTGCCAGCAGTTTAAGGATCGCCGCGACCCCCTGGTACTTC.

The chain uses TRBV27 and TRBJ2-6; no clear D gene. This CDR3 region has 14 residues. The V gene lost 6 bases and the J gene lost 4 bases, with 10 bases spanning the gap. The germline V gene has CDR1 MNHEY and CDR2 SMNVEV (reference sequence). In nucleotides, the CDR3 is TGTGCCAGCAGCTACTCCCCCGGGGCCAACGTCCTGACTTTC. This sequence encodes CASSYSPGANVLTF.

The CDR3: CASSVAGTVNTEAFF. The CDR3 DNA reads TGTGCCAGCAGCGTTGCCGGGACAGTAAACACTGAAGCTTTCTTT. This chain joins TRBV5-4 and TRBJ1-1; 7 positions match TRBD1. CDR3 length: 15 residues. Germline V lookup: CDR1 SGHNT, CDR2 YYREEE (reference sequence). The ends lost 4 bases at V and 2 bases at J; junction bases unmatched: 8.

This chain joins TRBV14 and TRBJ2-3; the D gene is possibly TRBD2 (5 bases). CDR3 size: 15 residues. Germline CDR1 is SGHDN and CDR2 is FVKESK. Trimming removed 5 bases from V and 2 bases from J, with 14 bases in between. The chain's CDR3 is CASSSTRTSTDTQYF. DNA of the CDR3: TGTGCCAGCAGCTCGACTCGGACTTCCACAGATACGCAGTATTTT. Complete variable domain (other parts from reference TRBV14 and TRBJ2-3): EAGVTQFPSHSVIEKGQTVTLRCDPISGHDNLYWYRRVMGKEIKFLLHFVKESKQDESGMPNNRFLAERTGGTYSTLKVQPAELEDSGVYFCASSSTRTSTDTQYFGPGTRLTVL.

CDR3 protein: CASTSPGTDNYEQYF. Written as DNA, the CDR3 is TGTGCCAGCACCTCGCCCGGGACAGATAACTACGAGCAGTACTTC. This rearrangement joins TRBV28 to TRBJ2-7, with 7 bases matching TRBD1. The CDR3 length is 15 residues. V trimming: 7 bases; J trimming: 3 bases; junction bases outside the gene matches: 12. Germline V CDR1 and CDR2: MDHEN, SYDVKM.